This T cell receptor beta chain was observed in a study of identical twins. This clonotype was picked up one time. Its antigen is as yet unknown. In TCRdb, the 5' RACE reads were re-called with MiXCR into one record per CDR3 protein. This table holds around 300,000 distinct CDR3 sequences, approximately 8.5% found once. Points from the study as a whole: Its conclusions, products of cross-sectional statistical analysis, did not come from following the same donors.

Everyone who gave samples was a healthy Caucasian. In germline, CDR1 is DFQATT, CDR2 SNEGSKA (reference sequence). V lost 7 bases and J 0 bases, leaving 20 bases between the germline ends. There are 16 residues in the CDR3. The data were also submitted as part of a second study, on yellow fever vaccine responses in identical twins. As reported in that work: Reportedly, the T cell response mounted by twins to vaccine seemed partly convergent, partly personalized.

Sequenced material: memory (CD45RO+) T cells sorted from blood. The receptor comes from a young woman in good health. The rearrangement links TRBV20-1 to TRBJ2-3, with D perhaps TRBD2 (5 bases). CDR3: CSVNRPSTASTDTQYF. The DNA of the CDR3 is TGCAGTGTCAACCGTCCTAGCACGGCTAGCACAGATACGCAGTATTTT.